The 10 T cell receptor beta chains in this list originate from one sample, sequenced in a study of neoadjuvant nivolumab and ipilimumab in lung cancer (TCRdb year 2020). The time point label, as the study defines it: at surgical resection after neoadjuvant nivolumab +/- ipilimumab. The library was made by the immunoSEQ multiplex PCR assay. In TCRdb, the immuneACCESS table is reduced to in-frame sequences with V and J assigned. These tables do not hold every clone; where another copy was compared, an unresolved V gene accounts for under half, and the others remain unexplained. The sample records several thousand clones, 75% to 90% of which are singletons. The top ten clonotypes cover more than 7.5% of the sample. Source: tumor tissue, taken after neoadjuvant nivolumab, alone or with ipilimumab, at or shortly before surgery. The receptor set was obtained from an adult with non-small cell lung cancer.

CDR3 in amino acids: CASSRRGLESDTQYF. CDR3 coding DNA: TGTGCCAGCTCACGGAGAGGACTAGAATCGGATACGCAGTATTTT. The rearrangement joins TRBV18 to TRBJ2-3, with 7 bases lining up with TRBD2. Germline loops: CDR1 KGHSH, CDR2 LQKENI. CDR3 length: 15 amino acids. With 4 bases clipped from V and 6 bases from J, the junction kept 10 bases outside the gene matches.

CDR3 nucleotides: TGCAGCGTTGGTGGTCCGGCAGCTACGACGGGCTACACCTTC. Its protein product is CSVGGPAATTGYTF. This chain uses TRBV29-1 with TRBJ1-2, with no clear D. Germline loops: CDR1 SQVTM, CDR2 ANQGSEA. V was clipped by 4 bases and J by 8 bases, with 20 bases between them. The CDR3 has 14 residues.

The chain joins TRBV19 to TRBJ1-5, with D maybe TRBD1 (5 bases). CDR1 is LNHDA and CDR2 is SQIVND in the germline V gene (reference sequence). Trimming shortened V by 5 bases and J by 0 bases, and 14 bases separated the two germline ends. The CDR3 consists of 16 residues. CDR3 coding DNA: TGTGCCAGTAGTCACTCGCGTGGGGCTAGCAATCAGCCCCAGCATTTT. Translated, it gives CASSHSRGASNQPQHF.

The chain carries TRBV12-5 and TRBJ2-7, with a possible D match to TRBD2 (5 bases). The germline V and J ends were trimmed by 2 bases and 7 bases, with 12 bases remaining between them. The germline V gene encodes CDR1 LGHNT and CDR2 FRNRAP. The CDR3 contains 13 residues. CDR3 nucleotides: TGTGCTAGTGGTTTGCCCCCACAGCGGGAGCAGTACTTC. The encoded protein is CASGLPPQREQYF.

The chain uses TRBV5-5 and TRBJ2-3; D call uncertain. This CDR3 is 15 amino acids long. Germline V gives CDR1 SGHKS, CDR2 YYEKEE (reference sequence). V was pared by 5 bases and J by 4 bases, with 17 bases between. The chain's CDR3 is CASRQDTGGPDTQYF. The DNA for the CDR3 is TGTGCCAGCAGACAAGACACCGGTGGTCCAGATACGCAGTATTTT.

This clone was picked up a small number of times. The chain employs TRBV6-6 and TRBJ1-3; maybe TRBD1 (5 bases). The CDR3 extends over 16 amino acids. CDR1 and CDR2 from the germline V gene are MNHNY and SVGAGI (reference sequence). V was cut by 0 bases and J by 0 bases, with 9 bases left in between. CDR3 amino acids: CASSYSRGLSGNTIYF. In nucleotides, the CDR3 is TGTGCCAGCAGTTACTCCCGGGGACTCTCTGGAAACACCATATATTTT.

This rearrangement joins TRBV19 to TRBJ1-4; D is possibly TRBD1 (5 bases). This CDR3 is built from 15 residues. Germline lookup yields CDR1 LNHDA and CDR2 SQIVND (reference sequence). V was shortened by 6 bases and J by 7 bases, with 18 bases between the two germline ends. The CDR3 nucleotides are TGTGCCAGTAGGGTCCAGGGTGCAGGAACTGAAAAACTGTTTTTT. Translating gives CASRVQGAGTEKLFF. The full variable domain, its missing parts supplied by reference TRBV19 and TRBJ1-4, is DGGITQSPKYLFRKEGQNVTLSCEQNLNHDAMYWYRQDPGQGLRLIYYSQIVNDFQKGDIAEGYSVSREKKESFPLTVTSAQKNPTAFYLCASRVQGAGTEKLFFGSGTQLSVL.

For the CDR3, the DNA is TGTGCCAGCAGCGAGGGGGATGGGACTGAAGCTTTCTTT. Its translation: CASSEGDGTEAFF. V usage is TRBV2 and J usage is TRBJ1-1; D perhaps matches TRBD1 (6 bases). The CDR3 has 13 residues. The ends were cut back, 6 bases at V and 5 bases at J, with 13 bases in the middle. Per the germline V gene, CDR1 is SNHLY and CDR2 is FYNNEI.

This chain connects TRBV25-1 to TRBJ1-2, with D unclear. The CDR3 is made up of 13 amino acids. Germline CDR1 and CDR2: MGHDK and SYGVNS. V was cut by 6 bases and J by 8 bases, with 16 bases left in between. The DNA for the CDR3 is TGTGCCAGCAGGTCTTACGGGATAGAAGGCTACACCTTC. Protein: CASRSYGIEGYTF.

This chain links TRBV7-9 with TRBJ2-7; D is unclear. Trimming took 3 bases from V and 3 from J, leaving 6 bases between them. CDR1 is SEHNR and CDR2 is FQNEAQ in the germline V gene (reference sequence). This CDR3 contains 12 residues. The CDR3 DNA sequence: TGTGCCAGCAGCTTCGTGGTCTACGAGCAGTACTTC. Translating it yields CASSFVVYEQYF.